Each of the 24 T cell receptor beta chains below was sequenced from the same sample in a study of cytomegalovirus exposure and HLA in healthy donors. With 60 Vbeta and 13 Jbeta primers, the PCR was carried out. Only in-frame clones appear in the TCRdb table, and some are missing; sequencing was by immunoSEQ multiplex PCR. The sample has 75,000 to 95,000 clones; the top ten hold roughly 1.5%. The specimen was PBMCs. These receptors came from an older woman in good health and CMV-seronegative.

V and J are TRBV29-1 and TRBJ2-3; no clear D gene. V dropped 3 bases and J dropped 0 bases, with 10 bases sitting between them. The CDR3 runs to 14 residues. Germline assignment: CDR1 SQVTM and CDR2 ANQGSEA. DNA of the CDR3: TGCAGCGTTGAGAGAGGCTCCAGCACAGATACGCAGTATTTT. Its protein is CSVERGSSTDTQYF.

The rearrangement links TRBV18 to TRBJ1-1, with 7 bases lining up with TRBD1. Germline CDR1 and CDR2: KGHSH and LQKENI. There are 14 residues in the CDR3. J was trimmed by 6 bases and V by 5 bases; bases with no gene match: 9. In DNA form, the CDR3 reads TGTGCCAGCTCAATAACACAGGGGTATGCTGAAGCTTTCTTT. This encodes CASSITQGYAEAFF.

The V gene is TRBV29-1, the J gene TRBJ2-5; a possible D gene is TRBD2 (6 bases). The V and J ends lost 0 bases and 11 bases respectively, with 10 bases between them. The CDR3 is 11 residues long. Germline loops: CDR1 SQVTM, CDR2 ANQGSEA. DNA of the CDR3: TGCAGCGTTGAAGACTTCCGGGAGCAGTACTTC. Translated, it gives CSVEDFREQYF.

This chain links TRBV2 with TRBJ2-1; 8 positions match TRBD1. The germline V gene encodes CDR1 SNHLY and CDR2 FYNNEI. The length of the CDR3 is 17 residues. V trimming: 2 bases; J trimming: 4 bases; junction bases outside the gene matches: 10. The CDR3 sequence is CASSERIRDRRYNEQFF. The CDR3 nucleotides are TGTGCCAGCAGTGAACGAATCCGGGACAGGAGGTACAATGAGCAGTTCTTC.

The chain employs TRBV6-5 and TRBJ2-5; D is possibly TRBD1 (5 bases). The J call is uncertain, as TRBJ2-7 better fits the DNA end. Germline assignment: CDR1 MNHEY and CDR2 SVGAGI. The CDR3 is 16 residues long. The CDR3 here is CASSYSPGPTTLEQYF. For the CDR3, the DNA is TGTGCCAGCAGTTACTCCCCAGGGCCCACGACCCTCGAGCAGTACTTC.

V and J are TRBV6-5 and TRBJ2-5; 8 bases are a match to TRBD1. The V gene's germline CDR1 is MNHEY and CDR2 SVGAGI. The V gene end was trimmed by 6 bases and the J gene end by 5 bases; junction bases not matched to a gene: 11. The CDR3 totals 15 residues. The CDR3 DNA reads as TGTGCCAGCAGCCGGCAGGGGGCATCCCCCGAGACCCAGTACTTC. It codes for CASSRQGASPETQYF.

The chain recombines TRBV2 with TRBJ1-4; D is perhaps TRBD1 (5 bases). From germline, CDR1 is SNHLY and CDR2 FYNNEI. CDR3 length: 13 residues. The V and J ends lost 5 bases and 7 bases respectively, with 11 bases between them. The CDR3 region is CASSRGEGEKLFF. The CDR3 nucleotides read TGTGCCAGCAGTCGGGGGGAGGGTGAAAAACTGTTTTTT. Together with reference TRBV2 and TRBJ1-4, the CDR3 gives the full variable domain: EPEVTQTPSHQVTQMGQEVILRCVPISNHLYFYWYRQILGQKVEFLVSFYNNEISEKSEIFDDQFSVERPDGSNFTLKIRSTKLEDSAMYFCASSRGEGEKLFFGSGTQLSVL.

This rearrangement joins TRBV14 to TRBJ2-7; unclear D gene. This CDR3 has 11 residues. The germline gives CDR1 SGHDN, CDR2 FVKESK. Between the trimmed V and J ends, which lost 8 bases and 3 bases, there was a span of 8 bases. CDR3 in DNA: TGTGCCAGCTCTCTCTACTACGAGCAGTACTTC. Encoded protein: CASSLYYEQYF.

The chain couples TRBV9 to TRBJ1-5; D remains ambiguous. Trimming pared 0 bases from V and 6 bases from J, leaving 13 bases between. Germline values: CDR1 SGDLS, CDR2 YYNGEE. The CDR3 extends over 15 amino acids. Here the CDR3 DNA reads TGTGCCAGCAGCGTAGGACTTGGAGAGAGTCAGCCCCAGCATTTT. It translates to CASSVGLGESQPQHF.

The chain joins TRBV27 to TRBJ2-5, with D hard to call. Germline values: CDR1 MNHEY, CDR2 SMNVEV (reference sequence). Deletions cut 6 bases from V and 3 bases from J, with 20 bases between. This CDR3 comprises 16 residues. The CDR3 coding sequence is TGTGCCAGCAGCCCAGGTCCGAGCTGGGCCGAAGAGACCCAGTACTTC. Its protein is CASSPGPSWAEETQYF.

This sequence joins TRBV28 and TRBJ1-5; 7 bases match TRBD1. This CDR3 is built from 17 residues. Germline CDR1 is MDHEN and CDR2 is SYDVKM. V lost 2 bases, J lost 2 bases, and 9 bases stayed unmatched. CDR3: CASSLAGGQGGNQPQHF. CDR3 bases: TGTGCCAGCAGTTTAGCTGGTGGGCAGGGGGGCAATCAGCCCCAGCATTTT.

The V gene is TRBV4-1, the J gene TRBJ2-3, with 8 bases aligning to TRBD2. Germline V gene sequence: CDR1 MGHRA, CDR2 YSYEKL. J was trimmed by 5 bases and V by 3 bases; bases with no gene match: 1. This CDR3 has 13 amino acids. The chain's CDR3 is CASSQTSEDTQYF. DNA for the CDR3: TGCGCCAGCAGCCAGACTAGCGAAGATACGCAGTATTTT.

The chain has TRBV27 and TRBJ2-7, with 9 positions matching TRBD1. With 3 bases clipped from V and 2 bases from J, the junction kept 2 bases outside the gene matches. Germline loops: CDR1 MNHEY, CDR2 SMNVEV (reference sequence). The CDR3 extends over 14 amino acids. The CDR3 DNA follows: TGTGCCAGCAGTTTCCGGGACAGGGCCTACGAGCAGTACTTC. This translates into CASSFRDRAYEQYF.

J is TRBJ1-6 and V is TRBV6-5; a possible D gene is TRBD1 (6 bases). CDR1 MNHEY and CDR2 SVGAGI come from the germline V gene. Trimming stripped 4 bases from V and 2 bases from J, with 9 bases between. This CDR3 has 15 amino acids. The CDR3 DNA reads TGTGCCAGCAGTTTGGACAGTACCTATAATTCACCCCTCCACTTT. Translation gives CASSLDSTYNSPLHF.

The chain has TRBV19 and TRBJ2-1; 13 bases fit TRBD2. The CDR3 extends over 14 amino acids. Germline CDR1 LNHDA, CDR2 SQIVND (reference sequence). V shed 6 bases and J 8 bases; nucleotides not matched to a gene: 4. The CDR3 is CASRGLAGLYEQFF. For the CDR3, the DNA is TGTGCCAGTAGGGGACTAGCGGGACTATATGAGCAGTTCTTC.

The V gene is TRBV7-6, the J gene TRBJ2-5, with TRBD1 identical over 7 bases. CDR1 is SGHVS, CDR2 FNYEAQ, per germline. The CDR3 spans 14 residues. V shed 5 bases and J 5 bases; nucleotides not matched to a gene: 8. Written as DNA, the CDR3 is TGTGCCAGCAGCCCCAGACAGGGTGGGGAGACCCAGTACTTC. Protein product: CASSPRQGGETQYF.

Written as DNA, the CDR3 is TGTGCCAGCACCTCCGGAGTGGACAGGGGAACCTACGAGCAGTACTTC. Its protein is CASTSGVDRGTYEQYF. The rearrangement links TRBV6-6 to TRBJ2-7, with 9 positions matching TRBD1. The CDR3 spans 16 residues. Germline trimming cut 7 bases from V and 2 bases from J; bases unmatched to any gene: 12. The germline CDR1 and CDR2 sequences are MNHNY and SVGAGI (reference sequence).

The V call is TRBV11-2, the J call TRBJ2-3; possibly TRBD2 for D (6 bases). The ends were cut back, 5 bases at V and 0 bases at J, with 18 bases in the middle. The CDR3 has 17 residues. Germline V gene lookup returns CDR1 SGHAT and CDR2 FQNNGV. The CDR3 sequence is CASSTGTLAGSTDTQYF. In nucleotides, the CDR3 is TGTGCCAGCAGCACCGGGACGTTGGCGGGGAGCACAGATACGCAGTATTTT.

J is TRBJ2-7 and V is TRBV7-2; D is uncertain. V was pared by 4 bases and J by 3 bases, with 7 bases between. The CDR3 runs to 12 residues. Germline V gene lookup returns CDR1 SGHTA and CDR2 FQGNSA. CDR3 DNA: TGTGCCAGCAGCTCGGGTCGCTACGAGCAGTACTTC. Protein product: CASSSGRYEQYF.

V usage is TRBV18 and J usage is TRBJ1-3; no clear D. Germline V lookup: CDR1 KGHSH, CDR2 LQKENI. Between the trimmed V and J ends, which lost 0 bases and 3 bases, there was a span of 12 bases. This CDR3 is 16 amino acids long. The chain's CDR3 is CASSPPSQIGGNTIYF. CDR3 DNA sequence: TGTGCCAGCTCACCACCATCACAGATTGGTGGAAACACCATATATTTT.

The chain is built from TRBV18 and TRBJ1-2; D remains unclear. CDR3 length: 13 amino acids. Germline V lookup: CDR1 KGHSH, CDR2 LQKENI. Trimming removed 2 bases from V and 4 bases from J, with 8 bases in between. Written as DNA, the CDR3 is TGTGCCAGCTCACCAGAACGGTCCTATGGCTACACCTTC. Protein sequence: CASSPERSYGYTF. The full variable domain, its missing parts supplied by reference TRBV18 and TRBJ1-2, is NAGVMQNPRHLVRRRGQEARLRCSPMKGHSHVYWYRQLPEEGLKFMVYLQKENIIDESGMPKERFSAEFPKEGPSILRIQQVVRGDSAAYFCASSPERSYGYTFGSGTRLTVV.

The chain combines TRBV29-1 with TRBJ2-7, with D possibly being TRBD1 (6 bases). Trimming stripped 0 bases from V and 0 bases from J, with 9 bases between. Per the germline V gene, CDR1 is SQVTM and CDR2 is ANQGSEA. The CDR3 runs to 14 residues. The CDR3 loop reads CSVEEGAVSYEQYF. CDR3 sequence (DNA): TGCAGCGTTGAAGAGGGGGCAGTCTCCTACGAGCAGTACTTC.

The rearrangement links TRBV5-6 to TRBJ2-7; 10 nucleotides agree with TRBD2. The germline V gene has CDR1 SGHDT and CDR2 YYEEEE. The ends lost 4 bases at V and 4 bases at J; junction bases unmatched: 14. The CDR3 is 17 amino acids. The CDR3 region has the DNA TGTGCCAGCAGCCCACTCCTTCTAGCGGGAGATTTGTACGAGCAGTACTTC. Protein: CASSPLLLAGDLYEQYF.

This chain's CDR3 is CASSLVGGTGTEAFF. CDR3 sequence (DNA): TGTGCCAGCAGTTTAGTAGGGGGCACGGGAACTGAAGCTTTCTTT. The gene calls are TRBV28 and TRBJ1-1; 7 bases map to TRBD1. This CDR3 contains 15 residues. After removal of 2 bases from V and 5 bases from J, the junction contained 8 bases not matched to a gene. Germline V CDR1 and CDR2: MDHEN, SYDVKM.